The 10 T cell receptor beta chains listed next were all sequenced from one sample in a study of human T cells and chemical hapten exposure. TCRdb passed the RACE reads through MiXCR, listing each CDR3 protein once. The sample lists roughly 90,000 distinct CDR3 sequences; around 9.9% were seen once. The time point denotes: patch test 3, about 24 weeks after DPC sensitization. The treatment denotes: therapeutic diphenylcyclopropenone sensitization with weekly scalp DPC. The material was whole blood, obtained in connection with sensitization to the hapten diphenylcyclopropenone (DPC). Receptor source: a woman between 25 and 40 years old with alopecia areata. Some clones in this sample may be carry-over from other donors' samples.

In its sample, this clonotype was seen many times. V and J are TRBV7-2 and TRBJ2-5; 16 bases are a match to TRBD2. The CDR3 runs to 17 residues. Germline loops: CDR1 SGHTA, CDR2 FQGNSA. After removal of 5 bases from V and 5 bases from J, the junction contained 8 bases not matched to a gene. CDR3 coding DNA: TGTGCCAGCAGCCCAGGGACTAGCGGGGGGGCTTGGGAGACCCAGTACTTC. This codes for CASSPGTSGGAWETQYF.

The sample holds many counts of this clonotype. The rearrangement uses TRBV27 and TRBJ2-4; TRBD1 agrees at 7 bases. J was trimmed by 0 bases and V by 4 bases; bases with no gene match: 9. Germline loops: CDR1 MNHEY, CDR2 SMNVEV (reference sequence). CDR3 length equals 17 residues. Here the CDR3 reads CASSSTDTGVAKNIQYF. CDR3 nucleotides: TGTGCCAGCAGTTCGACAGATACAGGGGTAGCCAAAAACATTCAGTACTTC.

The chain has TRBV19 and TRBJ1-4, with D uncertain. CDR3 length: 13 amino acids. The V and J ends lost 7 bases and 0 bases respectively, with 6 bases between them. Per the germline V gene, CDR1 is LNHDA and CDR2 is SQIVND (reference sequence). CDR3 residues: CASMRATNEKLFF. The DNA for the CDR3 is TGTGCCAGTATGCGAGCAACTAATGAAAAACTGTTTTTT.

The table lists this clonotype with many counts. The chain has TRBV12-5 and TRBJ1-1, with a possible D match to TRBD1 (5 bases). From germline, CDR1 is LGHNT and CDR2 FRNRAP. The CDR3 runs to 15 residues. The germline V and J ends were trimmed by 8 bases and 1 base, with 17 bases remaining between them. CDR3 nucleotides: TGTGCTAGTTACCTACTGGGACTGCAGAACACTGAAGCTTTCTTT. Residues: CASYLLGLQNTEAFF.

This clonotype was seen more than once but under ten times. The chain recombines TRBV12-3 or TRBV12-4 with TRBJ2-5; no clear D gene. V was trimmed by 6 bases and J by 3 bases, leaving 11 bases between them. This CDR3 spans 13 amino acids. CDR3 amino acids: CASSSTEEETQYF. DNA of the CDR3: TGTGCCAGCAGCTCGACTGAGGAAGAGACCCAGTACTTC.

The V and J genes are TRBV6-2 or TRBV6-3 and TRBJ2-6; D remains unclear. From germline, CDR1 is MNHEY and CDR2 SVGEGT. The CDR3 runs to 13 residues. V was clipped by 8 bases and J by 5 bases, with 10 bases between them. In nucleotides, the CDR3 is TGTGCCAGCGTAACTGGCTGGGCCAACGTCCTGACTTTC. Translated: CASVTGWANVLTF.

This clonotype showed up just a few times. The rearrangement links TRBV9 to TRBJ1-2; D remains unclear. This CDR3 is built from 14 residues. The V end was cut by 5 bases, the J end by 5 bases, with 16 bases between. Germline CDR1 is SGDLS and CDR2 is YYNGEE. The CDR3 here is CASSVPPGNYGYTF. The CDR3 DNA reads TGTGCCAGCAGTGTCCCGCCCGGGAATTATGGCTACACCTTC.

This clonotype showed up just a few times. The gene calls are TRBV3-1 and TRBJ2-7; possible D gene TRBD2, 5 bases. CDR1 and CDR2 from the germline V gene are LGHDT and YNNKEL (reference sequence). V was shortened by 2 bases and J by 2 bases, with 10 bases between the two germline ends. The CDR3 totals 14 residues. CDR3 DNA: TGTGCCAGCAGCCAATTCCGGGGAACCTACGAGCAGTACTTC. As protein: CASSQFRGTYEQYF.

This clonotype came up many times. The chain has TRBV6-2 or TRBV6-3 and TRBJ2-5; 7 positions agree with TRBD2. Germline V gene data show CDR1 as MNHEY and CDR2 as SVGEGT. The ends lost 0 bases at V and 6 bases at J; junction bases unmatched: 7. This CDR3 comprises 15 residues. CDR3 loop: CASSYSTSLSKTQYF. The CDR3 DNA reads TGTGCCAGCAGTTACTCGACTAGCTTGTCGAAGACCCAGTACTTC.

This clonotype was recorded a few times. J is TRBJ2-3 and V is TRBV6-6, with D possibly being TRBD2 (6 bases). Trimming left V 2 bases short and J 1 base short, with 13 bases between. CDR1 is MNHNY and CDR2 is SVGAGI in the germline V gene (reference sequence). This CDR3 has 16 amino acids. The CDR3 protein is CASSYSSWEGTDTQYF. The CDR3 bases are TGTGCCAGCAGTTACAGTTCGTGGGAGGGCACAGATACGCAGTATTTT.